The next 26 T cell receptor beta chains were all read from a single sample in a study of cytomegalovirus exposure and HLA in healthy donors. Primers included in the PCR were 60 Vbeta and 13 Jbeta primers. Sequencing was performed with immunoSEQ multiplex PCR; in TCRdb, only in-frame clones are kept and a portion is missing. Its table records 100,000 to 150,000 clones. Material: PBMCs. These receptor sequences come from a man aged 18 to 30 in good health and CMV-seronegative.

V is TRBV9 and J is TRBJ2-5, with TRBD2 matching over 8 bases. This CDR3 has 15 residues. Per the germline V gene, CDR1 is SGDLS and CDR2 is YYNGEE. Germline trimming cut 2 bases from V and 4 bases from J; bases unmatched to any gene: 7. CDR3 DNA: TGTGCCAGCAGCGTCGGGAGGGGGGGTTCAGAGACCCAGTACTTC. Translated: CASSVGRGGSETQYF. The full variable domain, completed using reference TRBV9 and TRBJ2-5, is DSGVTQTPKHLITATGQRVTLRCSPRSGDLSVYWYQQSLDQGLQFLIQYYNGEERAKGNILERFSAQQFPDLHSELNLSSLELGDSALYFCASSVGRGGSETQYFGPGTRLLVL.

V usage is TRBV28 and J usage is TRBJ1-5; perhaps TRBD1 as D (5 bases). Germline assignment: CDR1 MDHEN and CDR2 SYDVKM. The CDR3 is 15 amino acids. The germline V and J ends were trimmed by 8 bases and 6 bases, with 20 bases remaining between them. The CDR3 DNA sequence: TGTGCCAGCCTCAACCAGGGAGGGCTCGGTCAGCCCCAGCATTTT. Translated: CASLNQGGLGQPQHF.

For the CDR3, the DNA is TGTGCCAGCAGTTTATCGGCAGGGGGAAACTATGGCTACACCTTC. Translation gives CASSLSAGGNYGYTF. This sequence joins TRBV27 and TRBJ1-2; TRBD1 aligns across 7 bases. The CDR3 runs to 15 residues. V was pared by 0 bases and J by 2 bases, with 3 bases of the junction left unmatched. In germline, CDR1 is MNHEY, CDR2 SMNVEV (reference sequence).

The chain is built from TRBV6-4 and TRBJ2-1; 12 nucleotides line up with TRBD2. The CDR3 has 16 residues. Germline V CDR1 and CDR2: MRHNA, SNTAGT. The ends lost 7 bases at V and 8 bases at J; junction bases unmatched: 12. Here the CDR3 reads CASKRLAGASTDEQFF. DNA of the CDR3: TGTGCCAGCAAAAGACTAGCGGGGGCTTCTACCGATGAGCAGTTCTTC.

This rearrangement joins TRBV9 to TRBJ1-2; 7 bases map to TRBD1. V trimming: 3 bases; J trimming: 2 bases; junction bases outside the gene matches: 1. Germline CDR1 is SGDLS and CDR2 is YYNGEE. The CDR3 extends over 13 amino acids. The CDR3 DNA is TGTGCCAGCAGCGAACAGGGGAACTATGGCTACACCTTC. This sequence encodes CASSEQGNYGYTF.

The V call is TRBV29-1, the J call TRBJ1-2; D ambiguous. CDR1 and CDR2 (germline): SQVTM, ANQGSEA. The CDR3 runs to 12 residues. Trimming took off 6 bases at V and 2 bases at J, with 10 bases between the two ends. DNA of the CDR3: TGCAGCGTGAAGCACGCGAACTATGGCTACACCTTC. As protein: CSVKHANYGYTF.

V is TRBV5-6 and J is TRBJ2-1; 7 bases agree with TRBD1. The V gene's germline CDR1 is SGHDT and CDR2 YYEEEE. The CDR3 runs 13 residues. J lost 10 bases, V lost 5 bases, and 9 bases had no gene match. The CDR3 sequence is CASRIQGKGEQFF. The CDR3 DNA follows: TGTGCCAGCAGGATACAGGGGAAGGGCGAGCAGTTCTTC.

The DNA of the CDR3 is TGTGCCTGGACTCCAGGGGTTCACACTGAAGCTTTCTTT. Residues: CAWTPGVHTEAFF. This chain links TRBV30 with TRBJ1-1, with D possibly being TRBD1 (6 bases). CDR3 size: 13 residues. The germline V gene has CDR1 GTSNPN and CDR2 SVGIG (reference sequence). Trimming left V 4 bases short and J 3 bases short, with 12 bases between.

The chain employs TRBV5-1 and TRBJ1-5; unclear D gene. V lost 2 bases and J 1 base, leaving 4 bases between the germline ends. CDR3 length equals 13 residues. Per the germline V gene, CDR1 is SGHRS and CDR2 is YFSETQ. CDR3 DNA: TGCGCCAGCAGCTTTGAGAGCAATCAGCCCCAGCATTTT. Translating it yields CASSFESNQPQHF.

This chain uses TRBV15 with TRBJ2-1, with 12 positions matching TRBD1. Trimming took 8 bases from V and 8 from J; bases not matched to a gene: 10. The germline V gene has CDR1 LNHNV and CDR2 YYDKDF (reference sequence). The CDR3 covers 15 residues. In DNA form, the CDR3 reads TGTGCCACCGTCCCGGGACAGGGGGCTCATCATGAGCAGTTCTTC. This sequence encodes CATVPGQGAHHEQFF.

J is TRBJ1-6 and V is TRBV14; possibly TRBD1 for D (6 bases). CDR3 length: 18 residues. Germline V gives CDR1 SGHDN, CDR2 FVKESK. V was shortened by 0 bases and J by 7 bases, with 19 bases between the two germline ends. CDR3 nucleotides: TGTGCCAGCAGCCAAGAGGGGGAACCGACAGGTTACAATTCACCCCTCCACTTT. It translates to CASSQEGEPTGYNSPLHF.

The chain employs TRBV11-2 and TRBJ2-7; no reliable D call. The CDR3 spans 15 residues. The germline V and J ends were trimmed by 2 bases and 0 bases, with 11 bases remaining between them. The germline V gene has CDR1 SGHAT and CDR2 FQNNGV. CDR3 nucleotide sequence: TGTGCCAGCAGCTTAATTGGCGGCAGCTCCTACGAGCAGTACTTC. This gives the protein CASSLIGGSSYEQYF.

For the CDR3, the DNA is TGTGCCAGCAGTGGGGAGGTGCGGGGGGGTACCTACGAGCAGTACTTC. It encodes CASSGEVRGGTYEQYF. The rearrangement links TRBV2 to TRBJ2-7; 9 bases fit TRBD2. The CDR3 spans 16 residues. The V and J ends lost 4 bases and 2 bases, in that order; junction bases with no gene match: 9. Germline V CDR1 and CDR2: SNHLY, FYNNEI. The variable domain in full, with the rest retrieved from reference TRBV2 and TRBJ2-7, is EPEVTQTPSHQVTQMGQEVILRCVPISNHLYFYWYRQILGQKVEFLVSFYNNEISEKSEIFDDQFSVERPDGSNFTLKIRSTKLEDSAMYFCASSGEVRGGTYEQYFGPGTRLTVT.

The V call is TRBV2, the J call TRBJ2-1; no clear D gene. Looked up from germline, CDR1 is SNHLY and CDR2 is FYNNEI. Trimming took off 6 bases at V and 0 bases at J, with 9 bases between the two ends. The CDR3 sequence is 14 residues long. The CDR3 coding sequence is TGTGCCAGCAGCCTACAGAGCTCCTACAATGAGCAGTTCTTC. Protein product: CASSLQSSYNEQFF.

The chain joins TRBV6-1 to TRBJ2-1; 8 nucleotides agree with TRBD2. Germline trimming cut 1 base from V and 5 bases from J; bases unmatched to any gene: 4. CDR3 size: 15 residues. Germline assignment: CDR1 MNHNS and CDR2 SASEGT. The CDR3 DNA sequence: TGTGCCAGCAGTGAAGTAACTAGCGGAAACAATGAGCAGTTCTTC. Translating gives CASSEVTSGNNEQFF.

This chain connects TRBV28 to TRBJ1-4; the D is unclear. The germline V and J ends were trimmed by 1 base and 3 bases, with 9 bases remaining between them. CDR1 is MDHEN and CDR2 is SYDVKM in the germline V gene. The CDR3 is made up of 15 amino acids. Written as DNA, the CDR3 is TGTGCCAGCAGTTTATACCGGGTTGCTAATGAAAAACTGTTTTTT. Amino acids: CASSLYRVANEKLFF.

CDR3 in DNA: TGTGCCAGCAGCTTTACCGACAGGGTGATTCAGCCCCAGCATTTT. As protein: CASSFTDRVIQPQHF. The gene calls are TRBV7-7 and TRBJ1-5; 7 positions agree with TRBD1. The J segment lost 6 bases and the V segment lost 3 bases, leaving 8 bases of the junction unmatched. This CDR3 is 15 amino acids long. Germline V lookup: CDR1 SSHAT, CDR2 FNYEAQ (reference sequence).

The rearrangement links TRBV30 to TRBJ1-2; possibly TRBD1 for D (6 bases). Germline V CDR1 and CDR2: GTSNPN, SVGIG (reference sequence). The CDR3 loop spans 14 amino acids. The V and J ends lost 0 bases and 7 bases respectively, with 15 bases between them. CDR3 bases: TGTGCCTGGAGTGTTGGTAGCAGGGGCCGTGGCTACACCTTC. It codes for CAWSVGSRGRGYTF.

The V call is TRBV30, the J call TRBJ2-7; D may be TRBD1 (5 bases). The V end lost 0 bases, the J end lost 0 bases, and 18 bases lay between the germline ends. CDR1 GTSNPN and CDR2 SVGIG come from the germline V gene (reference sequence). The CDR3 length is 17 residues. The CDR3 region is CAWSVRLGQGFSYEQYF. The CDR3 coding sequence is TGTGCCTGGAGTGTTCGTTTAGGGCAGGGTTTCTCCTACGAGCAGTACTTC.

The rearrangement links TRBV7-9 to TRBJ2-2, with a weak D call TRBD2 (6 bases). The V and J ends lost 7 bases and 2 bases respectively, with 14 bases between them. CDR1 is SEHNR, CDR2 FQNEAQ, per germline (reference sequence). This CDR3 spans 15 amino acids. CDR3 amino acids: CASTEGLRNTGELFF. The CDR3, as DNA: TGTGCCAGCACCGAGGGACTGAGAAACACCGGGGAGCTGTTTTTT.

The chain carries TRBV19 and TRBJ1-2; D may be TRBD1 (6 bases). Deletions cut 3 bases from V and 4 bases from J, with 12 bases between. This CDR3 has 14 residues. The germline V gene has CDR1 LNHDA and CDR2 SQIVND (reference sequence). The DNA for the CDR3 is TGTGCCAGTAGTATGATGGACAGTCTCTATGGCTACACCTTC. Its translation is CASSMMDSLYGYTF.

The CDR3 DNA reads TGTGCCAGCAGCTTTGTCTTCGGGGACACTGAAGCTTTCTTT. Translated, it gives CASSFVFGDTEAFF. This chain uses TRBV5-8 with TRBJ1-1; no clear D. Germline CDR1 SGHTS, CDR2 YDEGEE. With 2 bases removed from V and 3 bases from J, the gap between germline ends came to 11 bases. The CDR3 consists of 14 residues.

The V call is TRBV6-4, the J call TRBJ2-7, with 11 bases identical to TRBD1. Losses at the gene ends were 4 bases for V and 4 bases for J; bases not matched to a gene: 9. The CDR3 length is 16 residues. Germline CDR1 MRHNA, CDR2 SNTAGT. CDR3 DNA: TGTGCCAGCAGTGCCCATCGGACAGGGGGCGCTTACGAGCAGTACTTC. Its protein product is CASSAHRTGGAYEQYF.

V gene TRBV5-6 combines with J gene TRBJ2-5, with 14 bases aligning to TRBD2. The end of the DNA fits TRBJ2-7 better, so the J call may be wrong. CDR3 length equals 17 residues. CDR1 SGHDT and CDR2 YYEEEE come from the germline V gene. CDR3 coding DNA: TGTGCCAGCAGCCTCGGACTAGCGGGAGGCCGAAGCTACGAGCAGTACTTC. Amino acid sequence: CASSLGLAGGRSYEQYF.

The genes are TRBV4-2 and TRBJ2-1; 7 bases are shared with TRBD2. V gave up 0 bases and J gave up 4 bases; unmatched junction bases: 9. The CDR3 is 17 amino acids. Germline loops: CDR1 LGHNA, CDR2 YNFKEQ. The CDR3 region is CASSQEVSSGAYNEQFF. The CDR3 DNA reads TGTGCCAGCAGCCAAGAGGTATCCAGCGGGGCTTACAATGAGCAGTTCTTC.

The V gene is TRBV11-1, the J gene TRBJ1-5; D call uncertain. Germline V gives CDR1 SGHAT, CDR2 FQDESV (reference sequence). The CDR3 has 13 residues. V dropped 3 bases and J dropped 7 bases, with 10 bases sitting between them. CDR3 coding DNA: TGTGCCAGCAGCTTGGAGGAGACGCAGCCCCAGCATTTT. Amino acid sequence: CASSLEETQPQHF.